This is a list of T cell receptor beta chains from one sample in a study of immune evolution from preneoplasia to lung adenocarcinoma. Only in-frame clones appear in the TCRdb table, and some are missing; sequencing was by immunoSEQ multiplex PCR. Of about 11,000 clones in the sample, roughly 85% are singletons; the top ten hold about 3.7%. Sample: FFPE invasive lung adenocarcinoma tissue. Source of these receptors: a person aged 70 to 85 with invasive lung adenocarcinoma. Both conserved end residues are part of each CDR3. D genes are given only for firm matches. The listing skips clone size in some rows; elsewhere it reads once, few, many or a size class.

v_call,j_call,d_call,clone_size,cdr3_aa,cdr3_nt
TRBV5-1,TRBJ2-3,NA,NA,CASSLDQAYTDTQYF,TGCGCCAGCAGCTTGGACCAGGCTTACACAGATACGCAGTATTTT
TRBV30,TRBJ2-7,TRBD1,once,CAWGGDRAHEQYF,TGTGCCTGGGGGGGGGACAGGGCCCACGAGCAGTACTTC
TRBV2,TRBJ1-5,NA,NA,CASSEQGPQITHHQHF,TGTGCCAGCAGTGAACAGGGACCCCAAATCACACACCACCAGCATTTT
TRBV5-8,TRBJ2-2,TRBD2,NA,CASSPVVAGGNTGELFF,TGTGCCAGCAGTCCCGTGGTAGCGGGGGGAAACACCGGGGAGCTGTTTTTT
TRBV6-5,TRBJ1-4,NA,NA,CASCRGGPPEKLFF,TGTGCCAGCTGCCGGGGGGGCCCGCCCGAAAAACTGTTTTTT
TRBV18,TRBJ2-7,TRBD1,NA,CASSPQGAHEQYF,TGTGCCAGCTCACCTCAGGGGGCCCACGAGCAGTACTTC
TRBV9,TRBJ1-1,TRBD1,NA,CASSVATGVNTEAFF,TGTGCCAGCAGCGTAGCTACAGGGGTTAACACTGAAGCTTTCTTT
TRBV6-5,TRBJ2-1,TRBD2,NA,CASRLAGDHEQFF,TGTGCCAGCAGACTAGCGGGGGACCATGAGCAGTTCTTC
TRBV7-3,TRBJ1-5,NA,NA,CASSLDLNQPQHF,TGTGCCAGCAGCTTAGACCTCAATCAGCCCCAGCATTTT
TRBV28,TRBJ1-1,NA,NA,CASSLTDLIMNTEAFF,TGTGCCAGCAGTTTGACGGACCTGATAATGAACACTGAAGCTTTCTTT
TRBV11-1,TRBJ1-1,NA,NA,CASSHRDVWTEAFF,TGTGCCAGCAGCCACCGGGACGTGTGGACTGAAGCTTTCTTT
TRBV12-5,TRBJ2-1,TRBD1,NA,CASARGQTDYNEQFF,TGTGCTAGTGCCCGGGGACAGACAGACTACAATGAGCAGTTCTTC
TRBV27,TRBJ2-7,NA,NA,CASSLGPSYEQYF,TGTGCCAGCAGTCTGGGGCCCTCATACGAGCAGTACTTC
TRBV29-1,TRBJ2-3,TRBD1,NA,CSVEGQGWAGDTQYF,TGCAGCGTTGAGGGACAGGGATGGGCCGGGGATACGCAGTATTTT
TRBV28,TRBJ2-5,TRBD1,NA,CASSILGQGVVAQETQYF,TGTGCCAGCAGTATACTAGGACAGGGGGTTGTGGCCCAAGAGACCCAGTACTTC
TRBV1,TRBJ2-3,NA,NA,CTSSPQGARASPKGVTDTQYF,TGCACCAGCAGCCCTCAGGGGGCTAGGGCGAGCCCAAAGGGGGTCACAGATACGCAGTATTTT
TRBV7-2,TRBJ2-3,NA,NA,CASSLDWDTQYF,TGTGCCAGCAGCTTAGACTGGGATACGCAGTATTTT
TRBV10-3,TRBJ2-2,NA,NA,CAISEPKGVAGELFF,TGTGCCATCAGTGAGCCGAAGGGTGTCGCCGGGGAGCTGTTTTTT
TRBV2,TRBJ2-7,NA,NA,CASSEQTVSYEQYF,TGTGCCAGCAGTGAACAAACGGTTTCCTACGAGCAGTACTTC
TRBV7-3,TRBJ2-1,TRBD2,NA,CASSLTPGLANNEQFF,TGTGCCAGCAGCTTAACCCCGGGACTAGCTAACAATGAGCAGTTCTTC
TRBV9,TRBJ1-1,NA,NA,CASSVGTVWGTEAFF,TGTGCCAGCAGCGTAGGGACAGTGTGGGGCACTGAAGCTTTCTTT
TRBV18,TRBJ1-1,NA,NA,CASSFGQENTEAFF,TGTGCCAGCTCCTTCGGGCAGGAGAACACTGAAGCTTTCTTT
TRBV4-2,TRBJ1-5,TRBD1,NA,CASSQEGTGSNQPQHF,TGTGCCAGCAGCCAAGAAGGGACAGGGAGCAATCAGCCCCAGCATTTT
TRBV28,TRBJ2-7,TRBD1,NA,CASIRTGRNEQYF,TGTGCCAGCATTCGGACAGGTCGGAACGAGCAGTACTTC
TRBV28,TRBJ2-2,NA,NA,CASSLRPQTGELFF,TGTGCCAGCAGCCTGAGACCACAAACCGGGGAGCTGTTTTTT
TRBV28,TRBJ2-3,NA,NA,CASSLEELGASTDTQYF,TGTGCCAGCAGTTTAGAGGAGTTGGGGGCGAGCACAGATACGCAGTATTTT
TRBV5-8,TRBJ2-4,NA,NA,CASSVSLVAKNIQYF,TGTGCCAGCAGCGTAAGCCTAGTAGCCAAAAACATTCAGTACTTC
TRBV29-1,TRBJ2-3,NA,NA,CSVPKGISTDTQYF,TGCAGCGTTCCAAAGGGGATAAGCACAGATACGCAGTATTTT
TRBV5-4,TRBJ2-2,NA,NA,CASSPLQNTGELFF,TGTGCCAGCAGCCCACTACAAAACACCGGGGAGCTGTTTTTT
TRBV5-1,TRBJ1-3,NA,NA,CASSKSRDNGNTIYF,TGCGCCAGCAGCAAATCCCGGGACAACGGAAACACCATATATTTT
TRBV7-9,TRBJ1-1,NA,NA,CASSLAIGGYTEAFF,TGTGCCAGCAGCTTAGCCATTGGGGGGTACACTGAAGCTTTCTTT
TRBV4-1,TRBJ1-1,NA,NA,CASSHRSHDYTEAFF,TGCGCCAGCAGCCACCGGTCCCACGATTACACTGAAGCTTTCTTT
TRBV7-2,TRBJ1-1,TRBD1,NA,CASSLGTGFSEDTEAFF,TGTGCCAGCAGCTTAGGGACAGGGTTTTCGGAGGACACTGAAGCTTTCTTT
TRBV18,TRBJ1-1,NA,NA,CASSPTRNTEAFF,TGTGCCAGCTCACCGACCAGGAACACTGAAGCTTTCTTT
TRBV5-8,TRBJ2-3,NA,NA,CASREYRVSDTQYF,TGTGCCAGCAGAGAATACAGGGTTTCAGATACGCAGTATTTT
TRBV5-6,TRBJ1-2,TRBD1,NA,CASSLVGTGANYGYTF,TGTGCCAGCAGCTTGGTGGGGACAGGGGCGAACTATGGCTACACCTTC
TRBV28,TRBJ1-5,NA,NA,CASSLPPTGVNSNQPQHF,TGTGCCAGCAGTCTACCTCCGACAGGAGTTAATAGCAATCAGCCCCAGCATTTT
TRBV29-1,TRBJ2-4,NA,NA,CSVESPDHQRAVYF,TGCAGCGTTGAATCTCCTGATCACCAACGGGCGGTGTACTTC
TRBV7-9,TRBJ2-1,NA,NA,CASSLAGRDGHNEQFF,TGTGCCAGCAGCTTAGCGGGTCGGGATGGTCACAATGAGCAGTTCTTC